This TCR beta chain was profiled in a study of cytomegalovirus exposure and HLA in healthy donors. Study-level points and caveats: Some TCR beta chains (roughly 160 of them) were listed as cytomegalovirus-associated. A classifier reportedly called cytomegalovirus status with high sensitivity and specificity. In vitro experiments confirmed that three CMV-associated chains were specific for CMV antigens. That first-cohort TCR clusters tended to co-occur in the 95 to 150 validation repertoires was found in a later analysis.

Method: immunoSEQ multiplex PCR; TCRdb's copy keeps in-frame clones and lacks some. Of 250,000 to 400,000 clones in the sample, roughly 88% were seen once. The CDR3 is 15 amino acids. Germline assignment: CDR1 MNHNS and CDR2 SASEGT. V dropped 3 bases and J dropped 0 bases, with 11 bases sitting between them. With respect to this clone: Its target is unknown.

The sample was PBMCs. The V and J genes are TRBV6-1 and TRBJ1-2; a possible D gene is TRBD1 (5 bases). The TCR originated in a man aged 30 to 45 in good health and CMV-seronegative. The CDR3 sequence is CASSDRGNPNYGYTF. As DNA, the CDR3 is TGTGCCAGCAGTGATAGGGGAAACCCTAACTATGGCTACACCTTC.